Below, 21 T cell receptor beta chains from the same sample are listed, as sequenced in a study of regulatory T cells in long-lasting Graves disease. iRepertoire HTBI primers and Arm-PCR of CDR3 regions built TCR beta libraries. In TCRdb, the multiplex PCR reads were re-called with MiXCR into one record per CDR3 protein. This sample has under 700,000 distinct CDR3 sequences, with roughly a sixth found just once. Described time point: newly diagnosed GD, antithyroid drugs for less than 3 months. Making the TCR library involved RNA that had been extracted from PBMCs. These data also featured in a second study, about T cells in Graves' hyperthyroidism and ophthalmopathy.

Sample: peripheral blood mononuclear cells (PBMCs), taken at new diagnosis, from a patient treated with antithyroid drugs. Receptor source: a woman aged 40-60 years with Graves disease.

The genes are TRBV6-4 and TRBJ1-2, with 8 bases aligning to TRBD1. Germline values: CDR1 MRHNA, CDR2 SNTAGT. The CDR3 loop spans 16 amino acids. V lost 5 bases and J lost 4; bases outside the gene matches: 12. The CDR3 sequence is CASSPSSGTGSYGYTF. The CDR3 region has the DNA TGTGCCAGCAGTCCCTCGAGTGGGACAGGATCCTATGGCTACACCTTC.

This clonotype was recorded a few times. J is TRBJ2-2 and V is TRBV6-1; the match to TRBD2 covers 14 bases. Germline loops: CDR1 MNHNS, CDR2 SASEGT. The V and J ends lost 5 bases and 4 bases, in that order; junction bases with no gene match: 3. This CDR3 is 16 amino acids long. The CDR3 DNA follows: TGTGCCAGCAGTCACGGGACTAGCGGGGGCACCGGGGAGCTGTTTTTT. Translating gives CASSHGTSGGTGELFF.

This clonotype was detected only a few times. The V call is TRBV6-5, the J call TRBJ2-7; D remains unclear. V was clipped by 2 bases and J by 0 bases, with 11 bases between them. Per the germline V gene, CDR1 is MNHEY and CDR2 is SVGAGI. The CDR3 contains 15 residues. The CDR3 spells CASSYKAYGSYEQYF. CDR3 in DNA: TGTGCCAGCAGTTACAAGGCGTACGGCTCCTACGAGCAGTACTTC.

V and J are TRBV18 and TRBJ1-2; D is unresolved. The germline V and J ends were trimmed by 3 bases and 4 bases, with 9 bases remaining between them. CDR3 size: 13 residues. Looked up from germline, CDR1 is KGHSH and CDR2 is LQKENI. The CDR3 DNA follows: TGTGCCAGCTCACCGGAACAGTTCTATGGCTACACCTTC. Amino acid sequence: CASSPEQFYGYTF.

This clonotype was counted ten times or more. The genes are TRBV19 and TRBJ1-1, with D unclear. Trimming stripped 3 bases from V and 2 bases from J, with 13 bases between. The CDR3 runs to 15 residues. Germline V gene data show CDR1 as LNHDA and CDR2 as SQIVND (reference sequence). CDR3 loop: CASSMDWRGNTEAFF. For the CDR3, the DNA is TGTGCCAGTAGTATGGACTGGCGAGGTAACACTGAAGCTTTCTTT.

This chain links TRBV10-2 with TRBJ1-5; D is ambiguous. Per the germline V gene, CDR1 is WSHSY and CDR2 is SAAADI. This CDR3 comprises 13 residues. V was clipped by 7 bases and J by 1 base, with 8 bases between them. DNA of the CDR3: TGCGCCAGCACGGAGCGGAGCAATCAGCCCCAGCATTTT. It is translated as CASTERSNQPQHF.

The chain is built from TRBV19 and TRBJ1-5, with a possible D match to TRBD1 (5 bases). The CDR3 has 15 residues. V was cut by 4 bases and J by 7 bases, with 17 bases left in between. Germline CDR1 reads LNHDA; CDR2 reads SQIVND (reference sequence). CDR3 loop: CASSTAGGGGQPQHF. In DNA form, the CDR3 reads TGTGCCAGTAGTACCGCCGGGGGGGGAGGCCAGCCCCAGCATTTT.

This clonotype showed up many times. This rearrangement joins TRBV28 to TRBJ2-7, with 7 positions matching TRBD1. Per germline, CDR1 MDHEN and CDR2 SYDVKM. Germline trimming cut 3 bases from V and 0 bases from J; bases unmatched to any gene: 5. The length of the CDR3 is 15 residues. The CDR3: CASSFETGSSYEQYF. Here the CDR3 DNA reads TGTGCCAGCAGTTTCGAGACAGGGAGCTCCTACGAGCAGTACTTC.

This clonotype was observed a handful of times. This chain connects TRBV6-5 to TRBJ1-2; 7 nucleotides align to TRBD1. The trim removed 0 bases at V and 6 bases at J, leaving 1 base unmatched. This CDR3 spans 13 amino acids. Germline CDR1 and CDR2: MNHEY and SVGAGI. The CDR3 sequence: CASSYSGGHGYTF. CDR3 coding DNA: TGTGCCAGCAGTTACTCAGGGGGCCATGGCTACACCTTC.

Worth noting for this clonotype: A read error may explain this, as a much larger clone is one base away. J is TRBJ2-4 and V is TRBV2; D is unclear. The V end lost 7 bases, the J end lost 11 bases, and 15 bases lay between the germline ends. The CDR3 has 12 residues. CDR1 is SNHLY and CDR2 is FYNNEI in the germline V gene. CDR3 nucleotide sequence: TGTGCCAGCAATCAGGTGGGGAACGTTCAGTACTTC. This encodes CASNQVGNVQYF.

In its sample, this clonotype was seen a few times. V and J are TRBV3-1 and TRBJ2-2; D is unresolved. V dropped 1 base and J dropped 14 bases, with 8 bases sitting between them. The germline CDR1 and CDR2 sequences are LGHDT and YNNKEL (reference sequence). The CDR3 length is 11 residues. CDR3 DNA sequence: TGTGCCAGCAGCCAAGCGTGGGCCCTGTTTTTT. This encodes CASSQAWALFF. Variable domain in full (rest from reference TRBV3-1 and TRBJ2-2): DTAVSQTPKYLVTQMGNDKSIKCEQNLGHDTMYWYKQDSKKFLKIMFSYNNKELIINETVPNRFSPKSPDKAHLNLHINSLELGDSAVYFCASSQAWALFFGEGSRLTVL.

In its sample, this clonotype was seen many times. The J gene is TRBJ2-3, the V gene TRBV20-1; D uncertain. CDR3 size: 13 residues. Trimming removed 8 bases at V and 6 bases at J, with 18 bases between. The germline V gene encodes CDR1 DFQATT and CDR2 SNEGSKA (reference sequence). As DNA, the CDR3 is TGCAGTAGCCTAGACCCCCTTAGTGATACGCAGTATTTT. Amino acid sequence: CSSLDPLSDTQYF.

For the CDR3, the DNA is TGTGCCAGCAGCCAACCAGCCCAGTTCGACACCGGGGAGCTGTTTTTT. Its protein product is CASSQPAQFDTGELFF. The chain couples TRBV14 to TRBJ2-2; D is ambiguous. V lost 2 bases, J lost 3 bases, and 13 bases lay in between. Germline assignment: CDR1 SGHDN and CDR2 FVKESK. CDR3 length: 16 amino acids.

The rearrangement uses TRBV6-1 and TRBJ1-2, with 9 bases identical to TRBD1. The CDR3 runs to 13 residues. CDR1 is MNHNS, CDR2 SASEGT, per germline. With 7 bases clipped from V and 8 bases from J, the junction kept 8 bases outside the gene matches. The chain's CDR3 is CASNQGQGNGYTF. The CDR3 DNA sequence: TGTGCCAGCAACCAGGGACAGGGAAACGGCTACACCTTC.

This clonotype was picked up many times. The DNA of the CDR3 is TGTGCCAGCAGTTCAGACAGGGGACTAAATGAAAAACTGTTTTTT. As protein: CASSSDRGLNEKLFF. The chain has TRBV12-3 or TRBV12-4 and TRBJ1-4; 8 nucleotides align to TRBD1. The CDR3 sequence is 15 residues long. The trim removed 4 bases at V and 5 bases at J, leaving 6 bases unmatched.

At least ten counts were recorded for this clonotype. The chain employs TRBV7-9 and TRBJ2-3, with D possibly being TRBD1 or TRBD2 (6 bases each). CDR3 length: 15 residues. The ends were cut back, 3 bases at V and 0 bases at J, with 10 bases in the middle. Germline CDR1 and CDR2: SEHNR and FQNEAQ (reference sequence). CDR3 protein: CASSFLGGSTDTQYF. DNA for the CDR3: TGTGCCAGCAGCTTCTTAGGGGGGAGCACAGATACGCAGTATTTT.

This clonotype was seen a single time. The chain recombines TRBV28 with TRBJ2-7; D is possibly TRBD1 (6 bases). Germline-derived CDR1 and CDR2 are MDHEN and SYDVKM. V lost 10 bases and J 0 bases, leaving 16 bases between the germline ends. The CDR3 runs to 14 residues. The CDR3 here is CATRRTDTSYEQYF. The CDR3 DNA reads as TGTGCCACCCGCCGGACAGACACCTCCTACGAGCAGTACTTC.

The table lists this clonotype with a few counts. J is TRBJ1-4 and V is TRBV2, with a weak D call TRBD1 (6 bases). This CDR3 region has 13 residues. V gave up 6 bases and J gave up 7 bases, with 12 bases separating them. Germline V gives CDR1 SNHLY, CDR2 FYNNEI. CDR3 nucleotide sequence: TGTGCCAGCAGCAACAGGGAGGGTGAAAAACTGTTTTTT. Its translation: CASSNREGEKLFF.

This clonotype was recorded a few times. The gene calls are TRBV7-9 and TRBJ2-7; possibly TRBD1 for D (6 bases). The CDR3 has 14 amino acids. V lost 10 bases and J 6 bases, leaving 22 bases between the germline ends. Per germline, CDR1 SEHNR and CDR2 FQNEAQ (reference sequence). CDR3 DNA sequence: TGTGCCACCGCCCCCTCTCAGGGGTCCCCCGAGCAGTACTTC. It translates to CATAPSQGSPEQYF. The full variable domain, in which reference TRBV7-9 and TRBJ2-7 provide the parts outside the CDR3, is DTGVSQNPRHKITKRGQNVTFRCDPISEHNRLYWYRQTLGQGPEFLTYFQNEAQLEKSRLLSDRFSAERPKGSFSTLEIQRTEQGDSAMYLCATAPSQGSPEQYFGPGTRLTVT.

The chain links TRBV12-5 to TRBJ1-6, with 9 bases aligning to TRBD1. V lost 2 bases, J lost 10 bases, and 12 bases stayed unmatched. This CDR3 has 17 residues. Germline lookup yields CDR1 LGHNT and CDR2 FRNRAP. The CDR3 loop is CASGLKPGQGIRSPLHF. CDR3 coding DNA: TGTGCTAGTGGTTTGAAACCTGGACAGGGGATAAGGTCACCCCTCCACTTT.

V is TRBV5-1 and J is TRBJ1-6; tentative D call: TRBD1 (6 bases). Germline CDR1 SGHRS, CDR2 YFSETQ. The CDR3 spans 20 residues. V gave up 0 bases and J gave up 0 bases, with 19 bases separating them. CDR3 loop: CASSLGQVKLRSSYNSPLHF. The DNA of the CDR3 is TGCGCCAGCAGCTTGGGACAGGTGAAACTTCGTAGCTCCTATAATTCACCCCTCCACTTT.